This passage covers 25 T cell receptor beta chains from one sample sequenced in a study of memory CD4+ T cells and cytomegalovirus serostatus. Single viable CD3+CD4+CD8-CD45RO+ cells were sorted as the memory CD4+ T cells. Assay used: immunoSEQ multiplex PCR; TCRdb lists only in-frame clones, some missing. This table has 55,000 to 60,000 clones, roughly 81% appearing once. Sequencing was performed on memory CD4+ T cells from blood. The source is an adult in good health and CMV-seronegative.

This clone came up once. V and J are TRBV5-1 and TRBJ2-3, with D tentatively TRBD2 (6 bases). Trimming removed 3 bases from V and 2 bases from J, with 19 bases in between. The CDR3 extends over 17 amino acids. Germline V gene sequence: CDR1 SGHRS, CDR2 YFSETQ. The CDR3 sequence: CASSSPPGLAFTDTQYF. Written as DNA, the CDR3 is TGCGCCAGCAGCTCTCCTCCGGGACTGGCATTCACAGATACGCAGTATTTT.

This rearrangement joins TRBV20-1 to TRBJ2-5; unclear D gene. The V gene's germline CDR1 is DFQATT and CDR2 SNEGSKA (reference sequence). The CDR3 is made up of 10 amino acids. Trimming removed 4 bases from V and 5 bases from J, with 5 bases in between. In DNA form, the CDR3 reads TGCAGTGCTACTCGGGAGACCCAGTACTTC. This encodes CSATRETQYF.

On this clone itself: Other DNA sequences of this sample code for an identical CDR3. The rearrangement uses TRBV7-3 and TRBJ2-1, with 10 positions matching TRBD1. The CDR3 extends over 15 amino acids. Trimming at V came to 5 bases and at J to 1 base, leaving 2 bases not matched to a gene. Germline V CDR1 and CDR2: SGHTA, FQGTGA. The CDR3 DNA reads as TGTGCCAGCAGCCTGGACAGGGGGTCCTACAATGAGCAGTTCTTC. Translating gives CASSLDRGSYNEQFF.

In this sample, this clone turned up a few times. This chain joins TRBV5-1 and TRBJ2-3; 7 bases agree with TRBD2. CDR3 size: 16 residues. CDR1 and CDR2 from the germline V gene are SGHRS and YFSETQ. Trimming removed 0 bases from V and 4 bases from J; junction bases left unmatched: 8. In DNA, the CDR3 is TGCGCCAGCAGCTTGGAGGGAGGGGTGAACCCAGATACGCAGTATTTT. It codes for CASSLEGGVNPDTQYF.

The chain couples TRBV9 to TRBJ2-1; perhaps TRBD1 as D (5 bases). V was cut by 4 bases and J by 0 bases, with 11 bases left in between. The CDR3 is 15 residues long. Germline V CDR1 and CDR2: SGDLS, YYNGEE. This CDR3 is CASSPWGDSYNEQFF. CDR3 DNA: TGTGCCAGCAGCCCTTGGGGCGACTCCTACAATGAGCAGTTCTTC.

The chain couples TRBV28 to TRBJ2-7; 8 bases are shared with TRBD1. The V gene end was trimmed by 3 bases and the J gene end by 5 bases; junction bases not matched to a gene: 9. The CDR3 has 15 residues. In germline, CDR1 is MDHEN, CDR2 SYDVKM. CDR3 sequence (DNA): TGTGCCAGCAGTTTCTCCCACCAGGGGGCGGACGAGCAGTACTTC. Translating gives CASSFSHQGADEQYF.

CDR3 residues: CASSPGTGANYGYTF. The DNA of the CDR3 is TGTGCCAGCTCACCCGGGACAGGGGCTAACTATGGCTACACCTTC. The V and J genes are TRBV18 and TRBJ1-2, with 10 bases that match TRBD1. The length of the CDR3 is 15 residues. Germline loops: CDR1 KGHSH, CDR2 LQKENI. J lost 0 bases, V lost 3 bases, and 1 base had no gene match.

This chain links TRBV30 with TRBJ2-7, with 8 bases lining up with TRBD2. Germline CDR1 is GTSNPN and CDR2 is SVGIG (reference sequence). The CDR3 is 19 amino acids. The ends lost 0 bases at V and 2 bases at J; junction bases unmatched: 18. In DNA form, the CDR3 reads TGTGCCTGGAGTGTAAAGAGAGCGACGGGCGGGAGGTTCGCCTACGAGCAGTACTTC. Translated: CAWSVKRATGGRFAYEQYF.

The rearrangement uses TRBV30 and TRBJ1-5; D possibly corresponds to TRBD1 (5 bases). The CDR3 is made up of 13 amino acids. V was clipped by 1 base and J by 5 bases, with 9 bases between them. CDR1 and CDR2 from the germline V gene are GTSNPN and SVGIG (reference sequence). CDR3: CAWSGQTYQPQHF. The DNA of the CDR3 is TGTGCCTGGAGTGGACAGACCTATCAGCCCCAGCATTTT.

The chain has TRBV11-3 and TRBJ2-7; D is unresolved. Trimming left V 2 bases short and J 5 bases short, with 4 bases between. The CDR3 sequence is 11 residues long. Germline V CDR1 and CDR2: SGHNT, YENEEA. CDR3 protein: CASSLQHEQYF. CDR3 DNA: TGTGCCAGCAGCTTACAGCACGAGCAGTACTTC.

The rearrangement links TRBV6-5 to TRBJ2-2, with D perhaps matching TRBD1 (5 bases). The germline V gene has CDR1 MNHEY and CDR2 SVGAGI. V was trimmed by 0 bases and J by 0 bases, leaving 8 bases between them. CDR3 size: 16 residues. CDR3: CASSYSTRANTGELFF. CDR3 nucleotides: TGTGCCAGCAGTTACTCGACCAGGGCGAACACCGGGGAGCTGTTTTTT.

The chain combines TRBV28 with TRBJ1-6; 9 bases map to TRBD1. The ends lost 1 base at V and 8 bases at J; junction bases unmatched: 18. The CDR3 spans 20 residues. CDR1 and CDR2 from the germline V gene are MDHEN and SYDVKM. The CDR3: CASSLYPGTGLTNRDSPLHF. CDR3 coding DNA: TGTGCCAGCAGTTTATACCCCGGGACAGGGTTAACAAATCGGGATTCACCCCTCCACTTT.

This chain connects TRBV4-2 to TRBJ1-1; no firm D call. With 0 bases removed from V and 10 bases from J, the gap between germline ends came to 15 bases. Germline CDR1 reads LGHNA; CDR2 reads YNFKEQ. The CDR3 is 14 residues long. DNA of the CDR3: TGTGCCAGCAGCCAAGAGGTCCAGAGGTTCGGAGCTTTCTTT. Its translation: CASSQEVQRFGAFF.

The chain recombines TRBV7-9 with TRBJ2-5; D is uncertain. The CDR3 runs 15 residues. V gave up 5 bases and J gave up 2 bases, with 15 bases separating them. CDR1 and CDR2 (germline): SEHNR, FQNEAQ (reference sequence). CDR3 in DNA: TGTGCCAGCAGCCCCCTGGGGATATATCAAGAGACCCAGTACTTC. Its protein is CASSPLGIYQETQYF.

V gene TRBV7-8 combines with J gene TRBJ2-3; 7 nucleotides agree with TRBD2. Per germline, CDR1 SGHVS and CDR2 FQNEAQ. The CDR3 is 13 amino acids. The J segment lost 14 bases and the V segment lost 3 bases, leaving 11 bases of the junction unmatched. CDR3 sequence: CASSLSRAGIWYF. In DNA form, the CDR3 reads TGTGCCAGCAGCTTGTCGCGAGCGGGGATTTGGTATTTT.

The chain carries TRBV5-1 and TRBJ2-1, with a weak D call TRBD1 (5 bases). Looked up from germline, CDR1 is SGHRS and CDR2 is YFSETQ. The CDR3 is 15 amino acids. The V end was cut by 3 bases, the J end by 2 bases, with 12 bases between. CDR3 residues: CASSSDTHPYNEQFF. CDR3 in DNA: TGCGCCAGCAGCTCGGACACGCATCCCTACAATGAGCAGTTCTTC.

The CDR3 region is CASSGTSGPQETQYF. CDR3 coding DNA: TGTGCCAGCAGTGGCACTAGCGGCCCCCAAGAGACCCAGTACTTC. This sequence joins TRBV6-4 and TRBJ2-5; the match to TRBD2 covers 8 bases. The CDR3 sequence is 15 residues long. Germline CDR1 MRHNA, CDR2 SNTAGT. J gave up 1 base and V 4 bases, and 5 bases lay outside the gene matches.

V and J are TRBV5-1 and TRBJ2-4; 8 bases are a match to TRBD1. With V trimmed by 4 bases and J by 8 bases, 11 bases remained unmatched. The CDR3 consists of 15 residues. CDR1 is SGHRS, CDR2 YFSETQ, per germline. As DNA, the CDR3 is TGCGCCAGCAGCGGAGGCCAGGGGGCCGGGGACATTCAGTACTTC. It codes for CASSGGQGAGDIQYF.

This chain joins TRBV28 and TRBJ1-5; 8 bases agree with TRBD1. The CDR3 contains 16 residues. The germline CDR1 and CDR2 sequences are MDHEN and SYDVKM. Trimming cost V 3 bases and J 5 bases; bases outside gene matches: 9. CDR3 sequence (DNA): TGTGCCAGCAGTTTCAGACAGGGGATGATGGATCAGCCCCAGCATTTT. This encodes CASSFRQGMMDQPQHF.

This chain joins TRBV5-1 and TRBJ2-3; 12 bases map to TRBD1. CDR1 is SGHRS, CDR2 YFSETQ, per germline. The CDR3 contains 18 residues. The J segment lost 3 bases and the V segment lost 5 bases, leaving 13 bases of the junction unmatched. CDR3 in DNA: TGCGCCAGCAGTTCCGGGACAGGGGGCCTTCGGATGACAGATACGCAGTATTTT. Translation: CASSSGTGGLRMTDTQYF. Drawing the rest from reference TRBV5-1 and TRBJ2-3, the complete variable domain is KAGVTQTPRYLIKTRGQQVTLSCSPISGHRSVSWYQQTPGQGLQFLFEYFSETQRNKGNFPGRFSGRQFSNSRSEMNVSTLELGDSALYLCASSSGTGGLRMTDTQYFGPGTRLTVL.

The chain is built from TRBV11-2 and TRBJ2-6, with D possibly called TRBD1 or TRBD2 (5 bases each). This CDR3 is built from 15 residues. Trimming took 5 bases from V and 4 from J, leaving 12 bases between them. CDR1 SGHAT and CDR2 FQNNGV come from the germline V gene. CDR3 sequence reads: CASSARGTGANVLTF. In nucleotides, the CDR3 is TGTGCCAGCAGCGCCCGGGGCACGGGGGCCAACGTCCTGACTTTC.

Here the CDR3 DNA reads TGTGCCAGCACCCAGGGAACTGAAGCTTTCTTT. Translated: CASTQGTEAFF. The V gene is TRBV6-1, the J gene TRBJ1-1; perhaps TRBD1 as D (5 bases). Per germline, CDR1 MNHNS and CDR2 SASEGT. Trimming took off 7 bases at V and 5 bases at J, with 8 bases between the two ends. This CDR3 is built from 11 residues.

This clone was seen just once. The V and J genes are TRBV7-9 and TRBJ1-2, with D possibly being TRBD1 (5 bases). CDR1 is SEHNR and CDR2 is FQNEAQ in the germline V gene (reference sequence). The CDR3 extends over 16 amino acids. V was pared by 2 bases and J by 7 bases, with 20 bases between. CDR3 loop: CASSLLQTEASPGYTF. The CDR3 nucleotides are TGTGCCAGCAGCTTACTGCAGACAGAAGCCTCCCCTGGCTACACCTTC.

The CDR3 sequence is CASSADGPPNTGELFF. The CDR3 DNA reads as TGTGCCAGCAGCGCTGACGGACCCCCGAACACCGGGGAGCTGTTTTTT. This chain uses TRBV9 with TRBJ2-2; the D is unclear. The CDR3 consists of 16 residues. Germline lookup yields CDR1 SGDLS and CDR2 YYNGEE. V was cut by 3 bases and J by 0 bases, with 12 bases left in between.

On this clone: The sample holds other DNA sequences that translate to the same CDR3. CDR3 in amino acids: CASSLGTLILRDGELFF. For the CDR3, the DNA is TGTGCCAGCAGCTTGGGCACGTTAATCTTGCGGGACGGGGAGCTGTTTTTT. J is TRBJ2-2 and V is TRBV7-9; a weak D match, TRBD2 (6 bases). V shed 3 bases and J shed 7 bases, with 21 bases lying between them. Germline V gene data show CDR1 as SEHNR and CDR2 as FQNEAQ (reference sequence). This CDR3 has 17 amino acids.